Shown below are 9 T cell receptor beta chains from a single sample sequenced in a study of OX40 agonist ivuxolimab in advanced cancers. The protocol was immunoSEQ multiplex PCR, while the TCRdb copy is restricted to in-frame clones and leaves out a portion. The sample contains tens of thousands of clones, 85% to 90% of which appear only once. The specimen was CD4+ or CD8+ T cells sorted from blood, collected in a trial of the OX40 agonist ivuxolimab. These receptors were obtained from an adult with an advanced solid tumor such as melanoma, head and neck, liver or kidney cancer.

This clone appeared once. This chain uses TRBV5-4 with TRBJ2-7, with D tentatively TRBD2 (6 bases). V gave up 4 bases and J gave up 3 bases, with 20 bases separating them. Germline-derived CDR1 and CDR2 are SGHNT and YYREEE (reference sequence). There are 16 residues in the CDR3. The CDR3 sequence is CASSPVGLSGNYEQYF. The CDR3 DNA reads TGTGCCAGCAGCCCAGTAGGACTAAGCGGAAACTACGAGCAGTACTTC.

Here the CDR3 DNA reads TGTGCCAGCAGTTACGGAGGGTGGGGTAATGAAAAACTGTTTTTT. It specifies CASSYGGWGNEKLFF. The chain links TRBV6-5 to TRBJ1-4; no clear D. Deletions cut 2 bases from V and 4 bases from J, with 11 bases between. From germline, CDR1 is MNHEY and CDR2 SVGAGI. This CDR3 contains 15 residues.

The rearrangement links TRBV2 to TRBJ2-5; D uncertain. V shed 4 bases and J shed 4 bases, with 7 bases lying between them. The germline V gene encodes CDR1 SNHLY and CDR2 FYNNEI. The CDR3 consists of 12 residues. Here the CDR3 DNA reads TGTGCCAGCAGTGCAACCCGAGAGACCCAGTACTTC. Amino acids: CASSATRETQYF.

The CDR3 loop is CASSGTSGRSVGDTQYF. CDR3 in DNA: TGCGCCAGCAGTGGGACTAGCGGGAGATCAGTAGGAGATACGCAGTATTTT. The rearrangement links TRBV5-1 to TRBJ2-3; 14 bases align to TRBD2. The CDR3 totals 17 residues. With 5 bases clipped from V and 5 bases from J, the junction kept 10 bases outside the gene matches. Germline CDR1 is SGHRS and CDR2 is YFSETQ.

The chain joins TRBV2 to TRBJ1-2; D is possibly TRBD1 (6 bases). The V and J ends lost 3 bases and 6 bases respectively, with 14 bases between them. The CDR3 loop spans 14 amino acids. Germline values: CDR1 SNHLY, CDR2 FYNNEI. In DNA, the CDR3 is TGTGCCAGCAGTGAGAGGGGGTTTGGGAATGGCTACACCTTC. Protein product: CASSERGFGNGYTF. Looking up the rest from reference TRBV2 and TRBJ1-2 gives the full variable domain: EPEVTQTPSHQVTQMGQEVILRCVPISNHLYFYWYRQILGQKVEFLVSFYNNEISEKSEIFDDQFSVERPDGSNFTLKIRSTKLEDSAMYFCASSERGFGNGYTFGSGTRLTVV.

This chain uses TRBV2 with TRBJ2-1, with D maybe TRBD2 (5 bases). The CDR3 has 13 residues. V was clipped by 4 bases and J by 5 bases, with 9 bases between them. Germline CDR1 is SNHLY and CDR2 is FYNNEI. The DNA of the CDR3 is TGTGCCAGCAGTGCTGGACTTAACAATGAGCAGTTCTTC. As protein: CASSAGLNNEQFF. The full variable domain, with the rest looked up from reference TRBV2 and TRBJ2-1, is EPEVTQTPSHQVTQMGQEVILRCVPISNHLYFYWYRQILGQKVEFLVSFYNNEISEKSEIFDDQFSVERPDGSNFTLKIRSTKLEDSAMYFCASSAGLNNEQFFGPGTRLTVL.

The CDR3 sequence is CASSQTSGNLDIQYF. In nucleotides, the CDR3 is TGTGCCAGCAGCCAGACTAGCGGGAACCTAGACATTCAGTACTTC. This chain connects TRBV13 to TRBJ2-4; TRBD2 aligns across 11 bases. This CDR3 region has 15 residues. V lost 5 bases and J lost 8; bases outside the gene matches: 8. Germline CDR1 PRHDT, CDR2 FYEKMQ (reference sequence).

The J gene is TRBJ2-2, the V gene TRBV5-4, with 7 bases lining up with TRBD2. Germline CDR1 is SGHNT and CDR2 is YYREEE (reference sequence). J lost 1 base, V lost 3 bases, and 3 bases had no gene match. This CDR3 region has 15 residues. This CDR3 reads CASSSPSGNTGELFF. The CDR3 DNA reads TGTGCCAGCAGCTCGCCTAGCGGGAACACCGGGGAGCTGTTTTTT.

V usage is TRBV7-9 and J usage is TRBJ2-1, with 9 bases identical to TRBD2. This CDR3 is built from 17 residues. CDR1 SEHNR and CDR2 FQNEAQ come from the germline V gene (reference sequence). Trimming removed 8 bases from V and 3 bases from J; junction bases left unmatched: 14. CDR3 in amino acids: CASVLTSGLGIYNEQFF. The CDR3 DNA reads as TGTGCCAGCGTACTGACTAGCGGTCTTGGGATCTACAATGAGCAGTTCTTC.